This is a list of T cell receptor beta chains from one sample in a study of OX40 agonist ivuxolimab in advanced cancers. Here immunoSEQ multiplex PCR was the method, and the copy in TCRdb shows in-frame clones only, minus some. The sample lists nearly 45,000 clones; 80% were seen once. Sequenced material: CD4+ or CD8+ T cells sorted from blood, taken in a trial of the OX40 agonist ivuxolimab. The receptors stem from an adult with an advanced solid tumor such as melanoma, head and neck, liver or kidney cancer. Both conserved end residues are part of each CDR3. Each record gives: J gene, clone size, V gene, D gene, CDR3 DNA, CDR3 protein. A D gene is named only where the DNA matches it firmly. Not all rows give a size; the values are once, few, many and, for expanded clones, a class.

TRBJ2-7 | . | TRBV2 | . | TGTGCCAGCAGTGTTCTGGGGGGCACGGGCTACGAGCAGTACTTC | CASSVLGGTGYEQYF
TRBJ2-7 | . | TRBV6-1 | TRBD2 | TGTGCCAGCAGTGGCGGGAGGACGGGCGAGCAGTACTTC | CASSGGRTGEQYF
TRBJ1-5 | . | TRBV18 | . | TGTGCCAGCTCACCAAGGGGGGCCCTTAACAATCAGCCCCAGCATTTT | CASSPRGALNNQPQHF
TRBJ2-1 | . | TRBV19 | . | TGTGCCAGTAGTATAGTAGCAAGGTCTGACAATGAGCAGTTCTTC | CASSIVARSDNEQFF
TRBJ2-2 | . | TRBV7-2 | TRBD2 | TGTGCCAGCAGCTTAACGGGGGCGGGAGGAGGCACCGGGGAGCTGTTTTTT | CASSLTGAGGGTGELFF
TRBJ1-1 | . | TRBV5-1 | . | TGCGCCAGCAGCTTAGCCGGTCCAGGGAGACCTGAAGCTTTCTTT | CASSLAGPGRPEAFF
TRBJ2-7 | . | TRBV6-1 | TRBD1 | TGTGCCAGCAGTGGGGACAGCCTAGTGTCCGAGCAGTACTTC | CASSGDSLVSEQYF
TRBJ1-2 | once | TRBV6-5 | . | TGTGCCAGCAGACGGGGCCAGGGCGGCTATGGCTACACCTTC | CASRRGQGGYGYTF
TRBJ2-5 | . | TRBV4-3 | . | TGCGCCAGCAGCCAAGGGTCCGGGTTGGGGCAAGAGACCCAGTACTTC | CASSQGSGLGQETQYF
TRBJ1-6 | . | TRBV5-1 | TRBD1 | TGCGCCAGCAGCTCCACACAGGGGAATAATTCACCCCTCCACTTT | CASSSTQGNNSPLHF
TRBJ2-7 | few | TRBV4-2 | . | TGTGCCAGCAGCCCCCCGACGGGAACCTACGAGCAGTACTTC | CASSPPTGTYEQYF
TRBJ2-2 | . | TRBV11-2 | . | TGTGCCAGCAGCCCCCAGGGGGGGGGTGCCGGGGAGCTGTTTTTT | CASSPQGGGAGELFF
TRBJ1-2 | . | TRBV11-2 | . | TGTGCCAGCATCGCGCCCGGGGGCGAGGTCAACACCTTC | CASIAPGGEVNTF
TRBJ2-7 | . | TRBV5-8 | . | TGTGCCAGCAGCTTAGGCTTGCCGTACGAGCAGTACTTC | CASSLGLPYEQYF
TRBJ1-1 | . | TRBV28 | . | TGTGCCAGCAGGTCGGAGTTGAACACTGAAGCTTTCTTT | CASRSELNTEAFF
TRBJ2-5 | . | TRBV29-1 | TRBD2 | TGCAGCGTTGAGGTGCTAGCGGGAGTTGGAGAGACCCAGTACTTC | CSVEVLAGVGETQYF
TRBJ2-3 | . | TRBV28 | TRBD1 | TGTGCCAGCAGTTTTTACGGACAGGGAGCAGATACGCAGTATTTT | CASSFYGQGADTQYF
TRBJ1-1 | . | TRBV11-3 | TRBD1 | TGTGCCAGCAGCTCCGGGACAGGGACTGAAGCTTTCTTT | CASSSGTGTEAFF
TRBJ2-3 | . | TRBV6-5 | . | TGTGCCAGCAGTTACAGAATAGGCGGAAGCACAGATACGCAGTATTTT | CASSYRIGGSTDTQYF
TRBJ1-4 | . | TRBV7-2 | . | TGTGCCAGCAGGAGCGGGGGTACAACTAATGAAAAACTGTTTTTT | CASRSGGTTNEKLFF
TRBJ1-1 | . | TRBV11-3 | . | TGTGCCAGCACCGGCCTCGAGGAAGCTTTCTTT | CASTGLEEAFF
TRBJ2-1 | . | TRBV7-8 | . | TGTGCCAGCAGCTTATCAGGGCGGAACTCCTACAATGAGCAGTTCTTC | CASSLSGRNSYNEQFF
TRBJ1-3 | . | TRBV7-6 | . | TGTGCTAGCAGCCCTCACAGGGAATCTAAATCTGGAAACACCATATATTTT | CASSPHRESKSGNTIYF
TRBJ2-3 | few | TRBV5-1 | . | TGCGCCAGCAGCAAAGACAGAACTAGCACAGATACGCAGTATTTT | CASSKDRTSTDTQYF
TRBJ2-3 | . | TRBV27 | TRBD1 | TGTGCCGGGCACGGGACAGGGAATAATGCTACGCAGTATTTT | CAGHGTGNNATQYF
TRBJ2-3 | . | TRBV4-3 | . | TGCGCCAGCAGCCAACTCGGGACAGATACGCAGTATTTT | CASSQLGTDTQYF
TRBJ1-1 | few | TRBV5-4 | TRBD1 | TGTGCCAGCAGCTCCTGGACAGGGATGAACACTGAAGCTTTCTTT | CASSSWTGMNTEAFF
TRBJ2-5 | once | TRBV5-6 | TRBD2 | TGTGCCAGCAGCTTTGGAGGACTAGCTGTTGAGACCCAGTACTTC | CASSFGGLAVETQYF
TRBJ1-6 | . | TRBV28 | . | TGTGCCAGCAGTTCCGGGACACTGACCAATTCACCCCTCCACTTT | CASSSGTLTNSPLHF
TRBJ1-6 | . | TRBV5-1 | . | TGCGCCAGCAGCTTGGAGAGCTCCTATAATTCACCCCTCCACTTT | CASSLESSYNSPLHF
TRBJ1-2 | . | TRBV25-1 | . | TGTGCCAGCAGTGTTGAGGGGAACTATGGCTACACCTTC | CASSVEGNYGYTF
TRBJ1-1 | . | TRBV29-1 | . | TGCAGCATCAAGACAGTCTTGAACACTGAAGCTTTCTTT | CSIKTVLNTEAFF
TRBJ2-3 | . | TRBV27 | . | TGTGCCAGCCCCCCTAGAGTCACAGATACGCAGTATTTT | CASPPRVTDTQYF
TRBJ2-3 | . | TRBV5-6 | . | TGTGCCAGCAGCTTGGTCGGGCCCGGCCCTTATACGCAGTATTTT | CASSLVGPGPYTQYF
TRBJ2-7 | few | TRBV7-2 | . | TGTGCCAGCAGCACACGCCCAACTATGGACGAGCAGTACTTC | CASSTRPTMDEQYF
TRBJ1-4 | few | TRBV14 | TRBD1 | TGTGCCAGCAGCCAAGGAGGCAGGGGGCTGGGTGAAAAACTGTTTTTT | CASSQGGRGLGEKLFF
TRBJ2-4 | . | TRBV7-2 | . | TGTGCCAGCACCGACGGACCCACCCAAAACATTCAGTACTTC | CASTDGPTQNIQYF
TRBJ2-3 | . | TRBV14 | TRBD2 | TGTGCCCCCCCTAGCGGGAGGGGGGCAGATACGCAGTATTTT | CAPPSGRGADTQYF
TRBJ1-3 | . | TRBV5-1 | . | TGCGCCAGCAGCTTGGGTCGAGGGGGGCCCCCATCTGGAAACACCATATATTTT | CASSLGRGGPPSGNTIYF
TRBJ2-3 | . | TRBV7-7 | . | TGTGCTAGCAGCTTAGGAGGAGGACCAGATACGCAGTATTTT | CASSLGGGPDTQYF
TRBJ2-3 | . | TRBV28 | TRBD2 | TGTGCCAGCAGTCATACTAGCGGGGAATCAGATACGCAGTATTTT | CASSHTSGESDTQYF
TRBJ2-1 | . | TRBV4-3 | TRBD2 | TGCGCCAGCAGCCAAGAACCTAGCGGGAGGGTAAACAATGAGCAGTTCTTC | CASSQEPSGRVNNEQFF
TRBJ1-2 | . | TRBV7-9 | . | TGTGCCAGCAGCTTAGAAGGCTATGGCTACACCTTC | CASSLEGYGYTF
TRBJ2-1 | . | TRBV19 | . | TGTGCCAGTAGTATGAATTTACAGCGCGAGCAGTTCTTC | CASSMNLQREQFF
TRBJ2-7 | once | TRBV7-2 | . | TGTGCCAGTCAAACAGGCCCCAACTACGAGCAGTACTTC | CASQTGPNYEQYF
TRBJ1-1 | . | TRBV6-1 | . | TGTGCCAGCAGTGAAGCAGGGGGGGCGCGGGGCACTGAAGCTTTCTTT | CASSEAGGARGTEAFF
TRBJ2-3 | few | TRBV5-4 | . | TGTGCCAGCAAGTCGACCGGGCCTATTAGCACAGATACGCAGTATTTT | CASKSTGPISTDTQYF
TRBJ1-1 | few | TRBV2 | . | TGTGCCAGCATGACTACGGACTACACTGAAGCTTTCTTT | CASMTTDYTEAFF
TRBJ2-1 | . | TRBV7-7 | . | TGTGCCAGCAGCTTAGCTTGGGGAAATGAGCAGTTCTTC | CASSLAWGNEQFF